This is a list of T cell receptor beta chains from one sample in a study of Graves' ophthalmopathy and Graves' hyperthyroidism. TCRdb recomputed calls from the multiplex PCR reads with MiXCR, one row per CDR3 protein. Here the sample spans approximately 410,000 distinct CDR3 sequences, approximately 15% being singletons. Sequencing was carried out using peripheral blood. The receptor set was obtained from a woman between 18 and 29 years old with stable Graves' hyperthyroidism. Each CDR3 is given without its conserved first and last residue.

v_gene	CDR3aa
TRBV6-1	ATRDYEQY
TRBV12-3/TRBV12-4	ASSDPGIAKNIKY
TRBV7-2	ASSSPAVSYEQY
TRBV11-3	ASSPRGHGYEQY
TRBV7-3	ASRYTRDHQETQY
TRBV7-8	ASSPSRRVRGTNYGYT
TRBV19	ASTSTGQETQY
TRBV20-1	SGRDRDYEQY
TRBV7-2	ASSLAGQSNQPQH
TRBV6-1	ASSPPPVAEAF
TRBV15	ATSRGGLGEADQPQH
TRBV12-3/TRBV12-4	ASSFGGQYFNQPQH
TRBV6-2/TRBV6-3	ASSYSRDFNTGELF
TRBV6-1	ASTFSGSNQPQH
TRBV11-3	ASSPGWGNTEAF
TRBV6-5	ASSYSKGVRNTEAF
TRBV6-5	ASSYPTGGSETQY